The 25 T cell receptor beta chains listed next were all sequenced from one sample in a study of T cell clonality in common variable immunodeficiency. TCRdb keeps only in-frame clones here, not all; method: immunoSEQ multiplex PCR. In total the sample includes 40,000 to 45,000 clones, none of them seen once. The source material was peripheral blood mononuclear cells. These receptors all stem from a person between 18 and 69 years old in good health.

This clone was found many times. The read is 3 residues too short to cover the CDR3 end, so that end is filled in from the germline J gene. The V gene is TRBV20-1, the J gene TRBJ2-7; 8 nucleotides match TRBD2. The CDR3 contains 14 residues. CDR1 and CDR2 (germline): DFQATT, SNEGSKA (reference sequence). After removal of 3 bases from V and 2 bases from J, the junction contained 6 bases not matched to a gene. The sequenced CDR3 bases are TGCAGTGCTAGCTCCGGGACTAGGGCCTACGAG. Translating it yields CSASSGTRAYE. The entire CDR3 is CSASSGTRAYEQYF.

This clone appeared many times. The observed sequence ends 3 residues before the CDR3 terminus, with the missing tail filled in from the germline J gene. The chain combines TRBV2 with TRBJ1-5; 9 nucleotides align to TRBD1. This CDR3 is built from 17 residues. Germline assignment: CDR1 SNHLY and CDR2 FYNNEI. V dropped 4 bases and J dropped 1; count of bases not matched to a gene: 8. The CDR3 sequence: CASSVLGDRGSNQPQHF. The part of the CDR3 DNA that was read is TGTGCCAGCAGTGTATTGGGAGACAGGGGGAGCAATCAGCCC.

This clone occurred many times. The CDR3 sequence: CASPPQGGMETQYF. The sequenced part of the CDR3 DNA is TGTGCCAGCCCACCACAGGGGGGCATGGAGACC. The rearrangement links TRBV7-9 to TRBJ2-5; 8 nucleotides align to TRBD1. The sequence runs out 3 residues before the end of the CDR3; the remainder is reconstructed from the germline J gene. This CDR3 has 14 residues. The V gene's germline CDR1 is SEHNR and CDR2 FQNEAQ (reference sequence). The junction had 10 bases not matched to a gene; V was cut back by 8 bases and J by 5 bases.

This clone has only a few counts. The read terminates 3 residues before the CDR3 end, so the remaining end is supplied by the germline J gene. The V and J genes are TRBV19 and TRBJ1-1; TRBD1 might be the D (5 bases). The CDR3 length is 17 residues. The germline gives CDR1 LNHDA, CDR2 SQIVND (reference sequence). The CDR3 loop reads CASSPRPSGGSQETAFF. The sequenced part of the CDR3 DNA is TGTGCCAGTAGCCCCCGGCCTAGCGGGGGTTCCCAAGAGACA.

This clone was picked up many times. The sequenced fragment ends 3 residues before the CDR3 boundary, so the rest is inferred from the germline J gene. The chain links TRBV7-8 to TRBJ2-2, with TRBD1 identical over 7 bases. The trim removed 3 bases at V and 1 base at J, leaving 5 bases unmatched. The CDR3 has 16 residues. CDR1 and CDR2 (germline): SGHVS, FQNEAQ. The CDR3 sequence: CASSLRRTGNTGELFF. The DNA read from the CDR3 is TGTGCCAGCAGCTTGCGTAGGACAGGGAACACCGGGGAG.

The sample holds many counts of this clone. The read falls 3 residues short of the CDR3 end, and the missing part is taken from the germline J gene. The chain combines TRBV5-4 with TRBJ1-1; tentative D call: TRBD1 (5 bases). Germline V gene sequence: CDR1 SGHNT, CDR2 YYREEE (reference sequence). This CDR3 contains 13 residues. V lost 1 base, J lost 6 bases, and 10 bases lay in between. CDR3: CASSLMRGAEAFF. The CDR3 bases that were read are TGTGCCAGCAGCTTGATGCGGGGGGCTGAA.

This clone appeared many times. Read sequence stops 3 residues before the CDR3 end, and the germline J gene provides the missing end. The V call is TRBV5-5, the J call TRBJ2-5; possible D gene TRBD2, 7 bases. Trimming stripped 2 bases from V and 4 bases from J, with 12 bases between. CDR1 is SGHKS and CDR2 is YYEKEE in the germline V gene (reference sequence). The CDR3 length is 14 residues. CDR3 in amino acids: CASSFQGGGETQYF. The sequenced part of the CDR3 DNA is TGTGCCAGCAGCTTCCAGGGAGGGGGAGAGACC.

There are many counts of this clone. The read is 3 residues too short to cover the CDR3 end, so that end is filled in from the germline J gene. This chain links TRBV18 with TRBJ2-1; 9 bases line up with TRBD1. The germline V gene has CDR1 KGHSH and CDR2 LQKENI. CDR3 size: 15 residues. The trim removed 3 bases at V and 9 bases at J, leaving 9 bases unmatched. The CDR3 loop reads CASSPPGQGLGEQFF. The covered CDR3 bases are TGTGCCAGCTCACCCCCGGGACAGGGTCTCGGTGAG. The complete variable domain, with remaining parts taken from reference TRBV18 and TRBJ2-1, reads NAGVMQNPRHLVRRRGQEARLRCSPMKGHSHVYWYRQLPEEGLKFMVYLQKENIIDESGMPKERFSAEFPKEGPSILRIQQVVRGDSAAYFCASSPPGQGLGEQFFGPGTRLTVL.

This clone was recorded many times. The read is 3 residues too short to cover the CDR3 end, so that end is filled in from the germline J gene. This rearrangement joins TRBV2 to TRBJ2-7; maybe TRBD1 (5 bases). Germline V CDR1 and CDR2: SNHLY, FYNNEI. The CDR3 covers 12 residues. Trimming pared 5 bases from V and 4 bases from J, leaving 9 bases between. Partial CDR3 DNA: TGTGCCAGCAGTTATCAGGGTTACGAG. It yields the protein CASSYQGYE. In full, the CDR3 is CASSYQGYEQYF.

This clone came up many times. The read gets to within 3 residues of the CDR3 end, and the germline J gene fills in the rest. This rearrangement joins TRBV4-1 to TRBJ2-3; D is unclear. This CDR3 is built from 16 residues. Trimming took off 4 bases at V and 3 bases at J, with 17 bases between the two ends. Germline assignment: CDR1 MGHRA and CDR2 YSYEKL. CDR3 protein: CASSPFSRTLTDTQYF. Incomplete CDR3 DNA: TGCGCCAGCAGCCCCTTTTCTAGAACGTTGACAGATACG.

A remark on this clone: The read falls 3 residues short of the CDR3 end, and the missing part is taken from the germline J gene. The V call is TRBV11-2, the J call TRBJ2-7, with D perhaps TRBD1 (7 bases). Trimming shortened V by 0 bases and J by 3 bases, and 12 bases separated the two germline ends. Looked up from germline, CDR1 is SGHAT and CDR2 is FQNNGV. The CDR3 has 15 residues. The CDR3 DNA, read in part, is TGTGCCAGCAGCTTAGACCAGGGGGGCGTCTACGAG. Its protein product is CASSLDQGGVYE. The entire CDR3 protein reads CASSLDQGGVYEQYF.

A note on this clone: The observed sequence ends 3 residues before the CDR3 terminus, with the missing tail filled in from the germline J gene. The chain recombines TRBV5-8 with TRBJ2-3; 8 nucleotides line up with TRBD2. With V trimmed by 4 bases and J by 1 base, 5 bases remained unmatched. The CDR3 is made up of 15 amino acids. Looked up from germline, CDR1 is SGHTS and CDR2 is YDEGEE. The sequenced part of the CDR3 DNA is TGTGCCAGCAGCGTAAGCGGGGGCCGCACAGATACG. Amino acid sequence: CASSVSGGRTDT. The whole CDR3 protein reads CASSVSGGRTDTQYF.

This clone showed up many times. The read finishes 3 residues shy of the CDR3 end, and the germline J gene is used to complete it. The chain combines TRBV30 with TRBJ2-2; D not certain. V lost 2 bases and J 3 bases, leaving 7 bases between the germline ends. Germline CDR1 reads GTSNPN; CDR2 reads SVGIG (reference sequence). There are 13 residues in the CDR3. The covered CDR3 bases are TGTGCCTGGAGTACGTCGGACACCGGGGAG. Protein product: CAWSTSDTGE. The full CDR3 reads CAWSTSDTGELFF.

This clone came up many times. The CDR3 is cut off 3 residues early in the read; its end comes from the germline J gene. The chain uses TRBV12-3 or TRBV12-4 and TRBJ2-3, with D possibly matching TRBD2 (6 bases). Trimming removed 8 bases from V and 6 bases from J, with 15 bases in between. CDR3 length: 13 residues. CDR3 amino acids: CASRRGGGDTQYF. CDR3 bases read: TGTGCCAGCCGGCGGGGAGGCGGGGATACG.

In this sample, this clone turned up many times. The CDR3 end falls 3 residues outside the read, so it is completed with the germline J gene. This rearrangement joins TRBV12-3 or TRBV12-4 to TRBJ2-7; maybe TRBD1 (5 bases). V was pared by 11 bases and J by 2 bases, with 13 bases between. The CDR3 is 12 amino acids. The CDR3 bases that were read are TGTGCCGACCTGGGGCGAACCTACGAG. It yields the protein CADLGRTYE. In full, the CDR3 is CADLGRTYEQYF.

This clone has a count of ten or more. The read is 3 residues too short to cover the CDR3 end, so that end is filled in from the germline J gene. This sequence joins TRBV27 and TRBJ2-7, with D possibly being TRBD2 (6 bases). This CDR3 spans 13 amino acids. Deletions cut 0 bases from V and 3 bases from J, with 6 bases between. In germline, CDR1 is MNHEY, CDR2 SMNVEV (reference sequence). The CDR3 is CASSLSGGYEQYF. Incomplete CDR3 DNA: TGTGCCAGCAGTTTATCGGGGGGCTACGAG.

Ten or more counts support this clone. The read halts 3 residues ahead of the CDR3 end, with the missing end drawn from the germline J gene. The rearrangement joins TRBV7-1 to TRBJ1-2; the match to TRBD1 covers 9 bases. TRBV7-1 is treated as an ORF (open reading frame) with a function not yet certain. V shed 3 bases, J shed 4 bases, and the junction held 21 bases outside the gene matches. The CDR3 spans 20 residues. The CDR3 sequence: CASSSAQRPGQGVSGYGYTF. The DNA read from the CDR3 is TGTGCCAGCAGCTCCGCCCAGCGACCGGGACAGGGCGTATCGGGCTATGGC.

This clone was observed at least ten times. The read halts 3 residues ahead of the CDR3 end, with the missing end drawn from the germline J gene. The chain joins TRBV5-4 to TRBJ2-3; 10 positions agree with TRBD2. The J segment lost 2 bases and the V segment lost 4 bases, leaving 7 bases of the junction unmatched. Germline V gene sequence: CDR1 SGHNT, CDR2 YYREEE (reference sequence). The CDR3 covers 16 residues. The CDR3 loop reads CASSTWGTSDTDTQYF. The covered CDR3 bases are TGTGCCAGCAGCACCTGGGGGACTAGCGACACAGATACG.

This clone was counted at least ten times. The CDR3 end falls 3 residues outside the read, so it is completed with the germline J gene. This chain uses TRBV7-9 with TRBJ1-1; D call uncertain. The germline V gene has CDR1 SEHNR and CDR2 FQNEAQ (reference sequence). The CDR3 totals 12 residues. CDR3 amino acids: CASSSTLYEAFF. Incomplete CDR3 DNA: TGTGCCAGCAGCAGCACCCTTTACGAA. The whole variable domain, remainder taken from reference TRBV7-9 and TRBJ1-1, is DTGVSQNPRHKITKRGQNVTFRCDPISEHNRLYWYRQTLGQGPEFLTYFQNEAQLEKSRLLSDRFSAERPKGSFSTLEIQRTEQGDSAMYLCASSSTLYEAFFGQGTRLTVV.

This clone was counted ten times or more. The read gets to within 3 residues of the CDR3 end, and the germline J gene fills in the rest. V and J are TRBV12-3 or TRBV12-4 and TRBJ2-2, with 8 bases matching TRBD1. V gave up 7 bases and J gave up 6 bases; unmatched junction bases: 13. The CDR3 extends over 16 amino acids. CDR3 DNA, as far as it was read: TGTGCCAGCACCCCGGACAGGGCCCTTGACGCCGGGGAG. It specifies CASTPDRALDAGE. The whole CDR3 sequence reads CASTPDRALDAGELFF.

This clone was observed at least ten times. The CDR3 end falls 3 residues outside the read, so it is completed with the germline J gene. The genes are TRBV2 and TRBJ2-3; D ambiguous. This CDR3 has 14 amino acids. The germline V gene has CDR1 SNHLY and CDR2 FYNNEI. Deletions cut 10 bases from V and 3 bases from J, with 17 bases between. CDR3 DNA, as far as it was read: TGTGCCATTCAAGCCCTAGTACTGACAGATACG. It is translated as CAIQALVLTDT. The entire CDR3 is CAIQALVLTDTQYF.

On this clone itself: Coverage ceases 3 residues before the CDR3 finishes, and the germline J gene fills in the end. The chain employs TRBV19 and TRBJ1-2; 10 bases line up with TRBD1. This CDR3 is 15 amino acids long. From germline, CDR1 is LNHDA and CDR2 SQIVND (reference sequence). CDR3 DNA (partial): TGTGCCAGTAGTACCCGGACAGGGGGTTTCAATCAC. Its translation: CASSTRTGGFNH. The complete CDR3 sequence is CASSTRTGGFNHYTF. The full variable domain, rest sourced from reference TRBV19 and TRBJ1-2, is DGGITQSPKYLFRKEGQNVTLSCEQNLNHDAMYWYRQDPGQGLRLIYYSQIVNDFQKGDIAEGYSVSREKKESFPLTVTSAQKNPTAFYLCASSTRTGGFNHYTFGSGTRLTVV.

This clone has at least ten counts. The read falls 3 residues short of the CDR3 end, and the missing part is taken from the germline J gene. This chain joins TRBV11-3 and TRBJ1-4; 7 nucleotides align to TRBD1. Germline CDR1 SGHNT, CDR2 YENEEA. This CDR3 is 15 amino acids long. The J segment lost 8 bases and the V segment lost 4 bases, leaving 10 bases of the junction unmatched. The CDR3 sequence is CASSSTGQATEKLFF. The sequenced CDR3 bases are TGTGCCAGCAGCTCAACCGGACAGGCAACAGAAAAA.

This clone was seen at least ten times. The read falls 3 residues short of the CDR3 end, and the missing part is taken from the germline J gene. This rearrangement joins TRBV5-1 to TRBJ2-2; D gene uncertain. Trimming pared 3 bases from V and 10 bases from J, leaving 16 bases between. Germline V gives CDR1 SGHRS, CDR2 YFSETQ. This CDR3 contains 14 residues. The CDR3 sequence: CASSSNTNLAELFF. The covered CDR3 bases are TGCGCCAGCAGCTCAAATACTAACCTGGCGGAG. Full variable domain (outside the CDR3, taken from reference TRBV5-1 and TRBJ2-2): KAGVTQTPRYLIKTRGQQVTLSCSPISGHRSVSWYQQTPGQGLQFLFEYFSETQRNKGNFPGRFSGRQFSNSRSEMNVSTLELGDSALYLCASSSNTNLAELFFGEGSRLTVL.

In its sample, this clone was seen many times. The CDR3 is cut off 3 residues early in the read; its end comes from the germline J gene. The chain recombines TRBV20-1 with TRBJ2-7; 9 bases match TRBD1. Germline lookup yields CDR1 DFQATT and CDR2 SNEGSKA (reference sequence). CDR3 size: 13 residues. V shed 4 bases, J shed 4 bases, and the junction held 5 bases outside the gene matches. The CDR3 sequence is CSAKGQGKYEQYF. CDR3 bases read: TGCAGTGCTAAGGGACAGGGAAAATACGAG.